This T cell receptor (beta chain) is drawn from a study of cytomegalovirus exposure and HLA in healthy donors. About the study: A subsequent analysis stated that the 120 or so validation repertoires were run on the same platform as the roughly 670 first-cohort repertoires.

V lost 0 bases and J lost 3, with 10 bases in between. CDR1 is SGHDT and CDR2 is YYEEEE in the germline V gene. CDR3 length: 15 amino acids. The donors formed part of the approximately 120-subject validation cohort, distinct from the roughly 660-subject first cohort. The protocol was immunoSEQ multiplex PCR, while the TCRdb copy is restricted to in-frame clones and leaves out a portion. The table has some 130,000 clones, 84% seen once. Study-wide results and caveats: Among TCR sequences, most were rare, though some public TCRs appeared in many donors. A subsequent analysis found that TCR clusters from the first cohort also tended to co-occur in the roughly 120 validation repertoires, with under 95% of cluster scores above 0.

Comment on this clone: The target antigen is unknown.

The material sequenced was PBMCs. The V and J genes are TRBV5-6 and TRBJ2-1; D perhaps matches TRBD2 (5 bases). This TCR was recovered from a woman under 40 in good health and CMV-seronegative. The CDR3 spells CASSLGFAGYNEQFF. CDR3 DNA: TGTGCCAGCAGCTTGGGGTTCGCGGGCTACAATGAGCAGTTCTTC.